Shown below are 23 T cell receptor beta chains from a single sample sequenced in a study of cytomegalovirus exposure and HLA in healthy donors. Clones were read by immunoSEQ multiplex PCR, and TCRdb kept only the in-frame ones, dropping some. The sample holds roughly 60,000 clones, around 92% seen once. Sequences were obtained from PBMCs. The receptors stem from a woman under 30 in good health and CMV-seronegative.

The gene calls are TRBV10-2 and TRBJ2-1, with D possibly being TRBD2 (6 bases). Germline V gene data show CDR1 as WSHSY and CDR2 as SAAADI. The ends were cut back, 8 bases at V and 5 bases at J, with 19 bases in the middle. The CDR3 extends over 15 amino acids. CDR3 nucleotides: TGCGCCAGCGGGGGGACCCGACTGAATAACAATGAGCAGTTCTTC. Translation: CASGGTRLNNNEQFF.

The count of this clone is one. This chain joins TRBV7-8 and TRBJ2-5, with 9 bases lining up with TRBD2. This CDR3 comprises 15 residues. Losses at the gene ends were 5 bases for V and 5 bases for J; bases not matched to a gene: 9. Per the germline V gene, CDR1 is SGHVS and CDR2 is FQNEAQ. The DNA for the CDR3 is TGTGCCAGCAGCGACTTAGCGGGGGACGGTGAGACCCAGTACTTC. Protein sequence: CASSDLAGDGETQYF.

The chain uses TRBV9 and TRBJ2-3; 7 bases map to TRBD2. The CDR3 is made up of 17 amino acids. The germline gives CDR1 SGDLS, CDR2 YYNGEE. After removal of 0 bases from V and 5 bases from J, the junction contained 12 bases not matched to a gene. The CDR3 loop is CASSVASPAGRLDTQYF. CDR3 DNA: TGTGCCAGCAGCGTAGCTAGTCCAGCGGGGAGGTTAGATACGCAGTATTTT.

The rearrangement joins TRBV19 to TRBJ2-3; 8 bases align to TRBD1. Germline V gene sequence: CDR1 LNHDA, CDR2 SQIVND (reference sequence). V lost 5 bases and J lost 2; bases outside the gene matches: 6. This CDR3 is built from 15 residues. CDR3 coding DNA: TGTGCCAGTAGTCCCAGGGGGCTGTTCACAGATACGCAGTATTTT. Its protein product is CASSPRGLFTDTQYF.

The chain is built from TRBV6-5 and TRBJ2-1; 11 bases are shared with TRBD2. There are 15 residues in the CDR3. V trimming: 6 bases; J trimming: 7 bases; junction bases outside the gene matches: 8. Germline V gene lookup returns CDR1 MNHEY and CDR2 SVGAGI. The CDR3 nucleotides read TGTGCCAGCAGAACTAGCGGGAGTGGTATAAATGAGCAGTTCTTC. This translates into CASRTSGSGINEQFF.

In its sample, this clone was seen a few times. The chain has TRBV28 and TRBJ1-1, with a tentative D call TRBD1 (6 bases). CDR3 length: 13 residues. The V gene's germline CDR1 is MDHEN and CDR2 SYDVKM. V dropped 4 bases and J dropped 5 bases, with 11 bases sitting between them. The DNA of the CDR3 is TGTGCCAGCAGTTCTCAGGGGTGGACTGAAGCTTTCTTT. It is translated as CASSSQGWTEAFF.

The chain joins TRBV7-2 to TRBJ2-4; TRBD2 aligns across 10 bases. V gave up 1 base and J gave up 9 bases; unmatched junction bases: 9. The germline gives CDR1 SGHTA, CDR2 FQGNSA. The CDR3 consists of 16 residues. CDR3: CASSLVGLAGVPIQYF. The CDR3 nucleotides are TGTGCCAGCAGCTTAGTAGGGCTAGCGGGAGTACCCATTCAGTACTTC. Supplemented by reference TRBV7-2 and TRBJ2-4, the full variable domain reads GAGVSQSPSNKVTEKGKDVELRCDPISGHTALYWYRQSLGQGLEFLIYFQGNSAPDKSGLPSDRFSAERTGGSVSTLTIQRTQQEDSAVYLCASSLVGLAGVPIQYFGAGTRLSVL.

V gene TRBV4-2 combines with J gene TRBJ2-1; 9 positions match TRBD2. The CDR3 covers 17 residues. V trimming: 0 bases; J trimming: 7 bases; junction bases outside the gene matches: 10. The germline V gene encodes CDR1 LGHNA and CDR2 YNFKEQ. The CDR3 DNA reads as TGTGCCAGCAGCCAAGATCTTTGGCGGGGGGGCGTTAATGAGCAGTTCTTC. This sequence encodes CASSQDLWRGGVNEQFF.

J is TRBJ1-4 and V is TRBV5-6; maybe TRBD1 (5 bases). The CDR3 runs 14 residues. Looked up from germline, CDR1 is SGHDT and CDR2 is YYEEEE. Trimming cost V 0 bases and J 7 bases, with 10 bases left between them. The chain's CDR3 is CASSLEWGSEKLFF. The CDR3 DNA is TGTGCCAGCAGCTTGGAGTGGGGCAGTGAAAAACTGTTTTTT.

This chain uses TRBV7-9 with TRBJ1-6; TRBD1 matches 7 bases. Per the germline V gene, CDR1 is SEHNR and CDR2 is FQNEAQ (reference sequence). After removal of 5 bases from V and 7 bases from J, the junction contained 5 bases not matched to a gene. The CDR3 runs 14 residues. CDR3 in DNA: TGTGCCAGCAGCCTGGGGGACAGAAATTCACCCCTCCACTTT. Amino acid sequence: CASSLGDRNSPLHF.

The table lists this clone with a count of one. This chain connects TRBV27 to TRBJ2-7; 9 bases match TRBD1. V shed 1 base and J 4 bases; nucleotides not matched to a gene: 11. The CDR3 covers 17 residues. Germline V CDR1 and CDR2: MNHEY, SMNVEV (reference sequence). CDR3 residues: CASSLLRGQGRLYEQYF. CDR3 nucleotides: TGTGCCAGCAGTTTATTAAGAGGACAGGGGCGCCTTTACGAGCAGTACTTC.

The V and J genes are TRBV28 and TRBJ2-2; 11 bases agree with TRBD2. Trimming removed 5 bases from V and 5 bases from J; junction bases left unmatched: 7. This CDR3 region has 16 residues. CDR1 and CDR2 from the germline V gene are MDHEN and SYDVKM. CDR3 region: CASSLGLAGSTGELFF. The DNA for the CDR3 is TGTGCCAGCAGTCTCGGACTAGCGGGTAGTACCGGGGAGCTGTTTTTT.

The chain joins TRBV5-1 to TRBJ2-1, with D perhaps matching TRBD2 (5 bases). CDR1 and CDR2 (germline): SGHRS, YFSETQ. Trimming stripped 0 bases from V and 4 bases from J, with 8 bases between. The length of the CDR3 is 14 residues. The CDR3 DNA follows: TGCGCCAGCAGCTTGGCCGGGGTTTACAATGAGCAGTTCTTC. It codes for CASSLAGVYNEQFF.

The chain combines TRBV7-6 with TRBJ1-6; 8 bases align to TRBD1. Germline V CDR1 and CDR2: SGHVS, FNYEAQ. V gave up 3 bases and J gave up 10 bases; unmatched junction bases: 5. The CDR3 sequence is 14 residues long. CDR3: CASSLDRVRSPLHF. The CDR3 nucleotides are TGTGCCAGCAGCTTGGACAGGGTACGCTCACCCCTCCACTTT.

V and J are TRBV4-1 and TRBJ1-1; no reliable D call. CDR1 MGHRA and CDR2 YSYEKL come from the germline V gene. The CDR3 covers 15 residues. Trimming pared 4 bases from V and 0 bases from J, leaving 12 bases between. The CDR3 DNA follows: TGCGCCAGCAGCCTAAGGGAGGGAATGAACACTGAAGCTTTCTTT. It codes for CASSLREGMNTEAFF.

This clone is a singleton in its sample. V usage is TRBV27 and J usage is TRBJ2-1; 8 bases fit TRBD1. The trim removed 5 bases at V and 5 bases at J, leaving 8 bases unmatched. This CDR3 has 15 residues. The germline V gene encodes CDR1 MNHEY and CDR2 SMNVEV (reference sequence). The CDR3 nucleotides are TGTGCCAGCAGTGCGGGGACAGGTTCTGACAATGAGCAGTTCTTC. This encodes CASSAGTGSDNEQFF.

The chain links TRBV23-1 to TRBJ1-5; D call uncertain. TRBV23-1 is an open reading frame whose function is uncertain. The CDR3 spans 11 residues. V was clipped by 10 bases and J by 9 bases, with 13 bases between them. CDR3 residues: CAIPIKWPQHF. The CDR3 DNA reads as TGCGCCATCCCTATTAAGTGGCCCCAGCATTTT.

This chain joins TRBV29-1 and TRBJ2-1; 9 bases align to TRBD1. Germline CDR1 is SQVTM and CDR2 is ANQGSEA. There are 14 residues in the CDR3. V shed 7 bases, J shed 4 bases, and the junction held 8 bases outside the gene matches. The CDR3 region has the DNA TGCAGCGGGGGGACAGGGATGTTTTACAATGAGCAGTTCTTC. Its protein is CSGGTGMFYNEQFF.

This clone has a handful of counts. The J gene is TRBJ2-3, the V gene TRBV6-6; 8 nucleotides agree with TRBD1. The CDR3 runs 16 residues. Germline-derived CDR1 and CDR2 are MNHNY and SVGAGI (reference sequence). J gave up 2 bases and V 0 bases, and 4 bases lay outside the gene matches. The CDR3 protein is CASSYSRDRYTDTQYF. CDR3 sequence (DNA): TGTGCCAGCAGTTACTCCCGGGACAGGTACACAGATACGCAGTATTTT.

This clone was detected once. The chain couples TRBV6-5 to TRBJ2-7, with D possibly being TRBD2 (5 bases). CDR3 length equals 15 residues. The V end was cut by 6 bases, the J end by 1 base, with 16 bases between. Germline V gene data show CDR1 as MNHEY and CDR2 as SVGAGI. CDR3 sequence reads: CASSPYLGGSYEQYF. The CDR3 region has the DNA TGTGCCAGCAGCCCATATCTGGGCGGGTCCTACGAGCAGTACTTC.

The J gene is TRBJ2-7, the V gene TRBV5-4; D gene uncertain. Germline CDR1 reads SGHNT; CDR2 reads YYREEE (reference sequence). CDR3 length equals 15 residues. V lost 3 bases and J 2 bases, leaving 15 bases between the germline ends. Here the CDR3 reads CASSSTQHPPYEQYF. The CDR3 bases are TGTGCCAGCAGCTCGACACAACACCCCCCCTACGAGCAGTACTTC. The full variable domain, in which reference TRBV5-4 and TRBJ2-7 provide the parts outside the CDR3, is ETGVTQSPTHLIKTRGQQVTLRCSSQSGHNTVSWYQQALGQGPQFIFQYYREEENGRGNFPPRFSGLQFPNYSSELNVNALELDDSALYLCASSSTQHPPYEQYFGPGTRLTVT.

CDR3 amino acids: CASSLASYNEQFF. Here the CDR3 DNA reads TGTGCCAGCAGCTTGGCCTCCTACAATGAGCAGTTCTTC. V gene TRBV2 combines with J gene TRBJ2-1; D ambiguous. Trimming removed 6 bases at V and 0 bases at J, with 6 bases between. The germline V gene has CDR1 SNHLY and CDR2 FYNNEI. The CDR3 is 13 amino acids.

V is TRBV4-1 and J is TRBJ1-2; the D gene is possibly TRBD1 (6 bases). Trimming stripped 4 bases from V and 0 bases from J, with 12 bases between. Germline values: CDR1 MGHRA, CDR2 YSYEKL. CDR3 length: 15 residues. CDR3: CASSRTGSSNYGYTF. In DNA, the CDR3 is TGCGCCAGCAGCCGCACAGGGTCCTCTAACTATGGCTACACCTTC.